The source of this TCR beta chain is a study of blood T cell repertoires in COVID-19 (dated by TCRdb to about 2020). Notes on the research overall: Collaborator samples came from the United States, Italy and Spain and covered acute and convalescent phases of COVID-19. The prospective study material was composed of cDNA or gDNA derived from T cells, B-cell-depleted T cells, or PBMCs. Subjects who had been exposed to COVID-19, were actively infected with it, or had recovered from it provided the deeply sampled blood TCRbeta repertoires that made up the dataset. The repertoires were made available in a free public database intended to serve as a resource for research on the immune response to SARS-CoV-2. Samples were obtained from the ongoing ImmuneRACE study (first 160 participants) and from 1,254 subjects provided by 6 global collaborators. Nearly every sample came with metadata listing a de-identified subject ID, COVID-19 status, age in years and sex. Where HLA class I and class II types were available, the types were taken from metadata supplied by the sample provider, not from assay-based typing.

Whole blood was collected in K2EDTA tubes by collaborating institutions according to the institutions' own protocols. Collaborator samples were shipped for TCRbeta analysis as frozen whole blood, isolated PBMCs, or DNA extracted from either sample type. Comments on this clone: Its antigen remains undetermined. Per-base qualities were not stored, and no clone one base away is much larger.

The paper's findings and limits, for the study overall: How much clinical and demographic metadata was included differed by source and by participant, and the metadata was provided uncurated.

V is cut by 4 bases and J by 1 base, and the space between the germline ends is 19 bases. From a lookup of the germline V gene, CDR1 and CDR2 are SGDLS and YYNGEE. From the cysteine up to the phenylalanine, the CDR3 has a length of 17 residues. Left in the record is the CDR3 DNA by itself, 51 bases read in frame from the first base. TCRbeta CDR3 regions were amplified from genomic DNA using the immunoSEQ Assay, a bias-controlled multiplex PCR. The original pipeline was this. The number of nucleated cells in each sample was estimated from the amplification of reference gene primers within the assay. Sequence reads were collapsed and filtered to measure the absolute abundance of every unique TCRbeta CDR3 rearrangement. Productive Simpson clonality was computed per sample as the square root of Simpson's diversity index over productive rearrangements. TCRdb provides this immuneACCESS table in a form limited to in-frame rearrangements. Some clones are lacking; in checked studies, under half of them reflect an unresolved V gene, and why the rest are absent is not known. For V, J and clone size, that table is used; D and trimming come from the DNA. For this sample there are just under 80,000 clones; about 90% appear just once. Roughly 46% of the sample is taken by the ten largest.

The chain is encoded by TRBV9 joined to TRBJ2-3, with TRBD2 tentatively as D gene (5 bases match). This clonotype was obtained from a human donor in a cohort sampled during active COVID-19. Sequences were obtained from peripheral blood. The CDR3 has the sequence CASSPLSGGRGTDTQYF. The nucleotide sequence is TGTGCCAGCAGCCCCCTGAGCGGTGGAAGAGGCACAGATACGCAGTATTTT.